These T cell receptor beta chains were read from a single sample in a study of cytomegalovirus exposure and HLA in healthy donors. The assay was immunoSEQ multiplex PCR, and TCRdb's table has in-frame clones only and misses some. Here the sample spans more than 85,000 clones, approximately 80% being singletons. Sequenced input: PBMCs. All receptors come from a man aged 25 to 45 in good health and CMV-seronegative. CDR3s leave out the opening cysteine and the closing phenylalanine or tryptophan.

j_call,v_call,cdr3_aa
TRBJ2-2,TRBV30,AWSDSARDTGELF
TRBJ1-4,TRBV19,ASSSRGHGREKLF
TRBJ2-3,TRBV27,ASSLGLAGEGGTDTQY
TRBJ1-1,TRBV18,ASSPGTGDLNTEAF
TRBJ2-6,TRBV2,ARGRGSGANVLT
TRBJ1-1,TRBV9,ASSAGQGANEAF
TRBJ2-7,TRBV5-6,ASSFLAGVGEQY
TRBJ2-7,TRBV6-1,ASGGTGVYEQY
TRBJ2-7,TRBV5-4,ASSSGDEQY
TRBJ2-1,TRBV18,ASCGVAGDEQF